This passage covers 30 T cell receptor beta chains from one sample sequenced in a study of CD8 T cells in ankylosing spondylitis. TCRdb processed the 5' RACE reads anew with MiXCR; each CDR3 protein has one entry. The table lists about 540,000 distinct CDR3 sequences, about an eighth of them singletons. General study results and limits: What appeared characteristic of ankylosing spondylitis blood was a TCR beta motif of seven to nine highly homologous variants.

No antigen has been identified for these receptors. Sequencing used blood, either unsorted or a sorted T cell fraction (not recorded which). These receptors were obtained from a male donor with ankylosing spondylitis.

The chain combines TRBV2 with TRBJ2-7; 7 positions match TRBD2. The germline V gene encodes CDR1 SNHLY and CDR2 FYNNEI. The V and J ends lost 6 bases and 6 bases, in that order; junction bases with no gene match: 11. The CDR3 length is 14 residues. CDR3 DNA: TGTGCCAGCAGCGCTCGAGGCGGGAGTATCGAGCAGTACTTC. Amino acids: CASSARGGSIEQYF. The variable domain in full, with the rest retrieved from reference TRBV2 and TRBJ2-7, is EPEVTQTPSHQVTQMGQEVILRCVPISNHLYFYWYRQILGQKVEFLVSFYNNEISEKSEIFDDQFSVERPDGSNFTLKIRSTKLEDSAMYFCASSARGGSIEQYFGPGTRLTVT.

The J gene is TRBJ2-1, the V gene TRBV3-1; no clear D gene. This CDR3 region has 15 residues. V gave up 4 bases and J gave up 1 base, with 11 bases separating them. Germline V gene sequence: CDR1 LGHDT, CDR2 YNNKEL (reference sequence). In DNA form, the CDR3 reads TGTGCCAGCAGCCGCCAGGCCGAGTCCTACAATGAGCAGTTCTTC. Protein product: CASSRQAESYNEQFF.

The chain has TRBV5-1 and TRBJ2-1, with 9 bases identical to TRBD2. CDR1 and CDR2 from the germline V gene are SGHRS and YFSETQ. With 5 bases clipped from V and 1 base from J, the junction kept 7 bases outside the gene matches. CDR3 length equals 16 residues. The CDR3 DNA follows: TGCGCCAGCAGACCCACTAGCGGGCCATCCTACAATGAGCAGTTCTTC. This codes for CASRPTSGPSYNEQFF.

This clonotype was seen many times. V gene TRBV11-2 combines with J gene TRBJ1-4, with D uncertain. V lost 5 bases to trimming and J lost 7 bases, with 11 bases between them. The CDR3 is 13 residues long. Germline values: CDR1 SGHAT, CDR2 FQNNGV. CDR3 nucleotide sequence: TGTGCCAGCAGCGTGGGATCGGGTGAAAAACTGTTTTTT. Protein: CASSVGSGEKLFF.

The J gene is TRBJ2-5, the V gene TRBV11-2; TRBD2 matches at 9 bases. Germline CDR1 is SGHAT and CDR2 is FQNNGV. V lost 1 base and J lost 5; bases outside the gene matches: 5. The CDR3 is 15 amino acids. The CDR3 reads CASSLVAGVVETQYF. The CDR3 DNA reads as TGTGCCAGCAGCTTAGTAGCGGGAGTCGTGGAGACCCAGTACTTC.

This clonotype occurred many times. The chain carries TRBV5-5 and TRBJ2-3; weak D call: TRBD2 (6 bases). Germline-derived CDR1 and CDR2 are SGHKS and YYEKEE (reference sequence). The V end was cut by 3 bases, the J end by 0 bases, with 11 bases between. This CDR3 spans 15 amino acids. The CDR3: CASSSEGLSTDTQYF. In nucleotides, the CDR3 is TGTGCCAGCAGCTCGGAGGGACTGAGCACAGATACGCAGTATTTT.

The table lists this clonotype with a few counts. The chain recombines TRBV29-1 with TRBJ2-5; 11 nucleotides match TRBD2. The V and J ends lost 0 bases and 5 bases, in that order; junction bases with no gene match: 8. Germline CDR1 SQVTM, CDR2 ANQGSEA. The CDR3 loop spans 16 amino acids. In nucleotides, the CDR3 is TGCAGCGTTGAAGATCGCACTAGCGGGAGTACGGAGACCCAGTACTTC. It translates to CSVEDRTSGSTETQYF.

This chain connects TRBV7-7 to TRBJ2-1; 8 bases match TRBD1. Germline CDR1 is SSHAT and CDR2 is FNYEAQ (reference sequence). The CDR3 loop spans 14 amino acids. With V trimmed by 4 bases and J by 9 bases, 8 bases remained unmatched. This CDR3 reads CASSSVTGGGEQFF. For the CDR3, the DNA is TGTGCCAGCAGCTCCGTCACAGGGGGAGGTGAGCAGTTCTTC. The full variable domain, with the rest looked up from reference TRBV7-7 and TRBJ2-1, is GAGVSQSPRYKVTKRGQDVTLRCDPISSHATLYWYQQALGQGPEFLTYFNYEAQPDKSGLPSDRFSAERPEGSISTLTIQRTEQRDSAMYRCASSSVTGGGEQFFGPGTRLTVL.

The V and J genes are TRBV11-2 and TRBJ2-1; 7 nucleotides match TRBD2. With V trimmed by 2 bases and J by 1 base, 5 bases remained unmatched. Per germline, CDR1 SGHAT and CDR2 FQNNGV. The CDR3 sequence is 16 residues long. CDR3 residues: CASSLSSGGSYNEQFF. The CDR3 DNA follows: TGTGCCAGCAGCTTAAGTTCGGGAGGTTCCTACAATGAGCAGTTCTTC.

The V call is TRBV11-1, the J call TRBJ2-7; 15 positions agree with TRBD2. The V gene end was trimmed by 3 bases and the J gene end by 2 bases; junction bases not matched to a gene: 8. The length of the CDR3 is 18 residues. Germline values: CDR1 SGHAT, CDR2 FQDESV (reference sequence). The CDR3 bases are TGTGCCAGCAGCTTCTACCCGGGACTAGCGGGAGGCCCCTACGAGCAGTACTTC. Protein: CASSFYPGLAGGPYEQYF.

The sample holds many counts of this clonotype. The chain links TRBV12-3 or TRBV12-4 to TRBJ2-3; tentatively, D is TRBD2 (6 bases). There are 13 residues in the CDR3. The V end was cut by 2 bases, the J end by 5 bases, with 8 bases between. CDR3 nucleotide sequence: TGTGCCAGCAGTTTACGGGGGATAGATACGCAGTATTTT. It yields the protein CASSLRGIDTQYF.

This clonotype has more than one count but fewer than ten. The chain joins TRBV20-1 to TRBJ1-2; TRBD1 aligns across 7 bases. CDR3 length: 13 amino acids. Looked up from germline, CDR1 is DFQATT and CDR2 is SNEGSKA (reference sequence). The CDR3 nucleotides read TGCTCACGCCGGGACAGCACTAACTATGGCTACACCTTC. Its translation is CSRRDSTNYGYTF.

This clonotype was detected ten times or more. The J gene is TRBJ2-7, the V gene TRBV7-2; D is uncertain. Germline lookup yields CDR1 SGHTA and CDR2 FQGNSA. V gave up 1 base and J gave up 4 bases, with 8 bases separating them. CDR3 length: 13 residues. The CDR3 loop is CASSLVPLYEQYF. The CDR3 DNA reads as TGTGCCAGCAGCTTAGTGCCCCTTTACGAGCAGTACTTC.

This clonotype was recorded a few times. The genes are TRBV9 and TRBJ1-2; D call uncertain. The CDR3 loop spans 15 amino acids. V dropped 0 bases and J dropped 0 bases, with 9 bases sitting between them. Germline V gene data show CDR1 as SGDLS and CDR2 as YYNGEE. The CDR3 region is CASSVEAAPNYGYTF. Here the CDR3 DNA reads TGTGCCAGCAGCGTAGAGGCAGCTCCTAACTATGGCTACACCTTC.

This clonotype came up many times. The chain carries TRBV29-1 and TRBJ1-4, with D perhaps TRBD1 (5 bases). The CDR3 contains 12 residues. In germline, CDR1 is SQVTM, CDR2 ANQGSEA. The CDR3 is CRRGEDGEKLFF. The CDR3 DNA reads TGCAGAAGGGGCGAGGATGGTGAAAAACTGTTTTTT. The variable domain in full, with the rest retrieved from reference TRBV29-1 and TRBJ1-4, is SAVISQKPSRDICQRGTSLTIQCQVDSQVTMMFWYRQQPGQSLTLIATANQGSEATYESGFVIDKFPISRPNLTFSTLTVSNMSPEDSSIYLCRRGEDGEKLFFGSGTQLSVL.

V usage is TRBV6-1 and J usage is TRBJ1-3; the D gene is possibly TRBD1 (6 bases). Germline values: CDR1 MNHNS, CDR2 SASEGT. This CDR3 is built from 14 residues. V lost 6 bases and J lost 8, with 17 bases in between. The CDR3 sequence is CASRPYGSGDTIYF. CDR3 coding DNA: TGTGCCAGCAGGCCTTATGGTTCAGGGGACACCATATATTTT.

This sequence joins TRBV20-1 and TRBJ2-3; tentative D call: TRBD2 (5 bases). The CDR3 has 12 residues. Germline V gives CDR1 DFQATT, CDR2 SNEGSKA (reference sequence). V shed 5 bases and J shed 3 bases, with 9 bases lying between them. The CDR3: CSASRGTDTQYF. The CDR3 DNA is TGCAGTGCTTCGCGAGGGACAGATACGCAGTATTTT.

This clonotype was found a few times. The V and J genes are TRBV18 and TRBJ2-2; weak D call: TRBD2 (5 bases). This CDR3 has 16 amino acids. V gave up 3 bases and J gave up 1 base, with 12 bases separating them. The germline CDR1 and CDR2 sequences are KGHSH and LQKENI. Here the CDR3 reads CASSPIATRNTGELFF. The CDR3 nucleotides read TGTGCCAGCTCACCTATAGCGACACGGAACACCGGGGAGCTGTTTTTT.

This clonotype was counted between two and nine times. This chain connects TRBV12-3 or TRBV12-4 to TRBJ2-1; 7 bases match TRBD2. Trimming at V came to 3 bases and at J to 1 base, leaving 9 bases not matched to a gene. The CDR3 runs to 17 residues. The CDR3 reads CASSFLPAGLSYNEQFF. The CDR3 DNA is TGTGCCAGCAGTTTTTTACCAGCGGGGCTTTCCTACAATGAGCAGTTCTTC.

This clonotype was counted a few times. This chain's CDR3 is CASSFGPSTEAFF. Here the CDR3 DNA reads TGTGCCAGCAGCTTCGGTCCGAGCACTGAAGCTTTCTTT. The genes are TRBV7-9 and TRBJ1-1; D remains unclear. The germline V gene encodes CDR1 SEHNR and CDR2 FQNEAQ (reference sequence). This CDR3 contains 13 residues. V lost 3 bases and J lost 4, with 9 bases in between.

This clonotype was found a few times. The rearrangement uses TRBV5-6 and TRBJ1-2, with no clear D. Deletions cut 4 bases from V and 0 bases from J, with 13 bases between. From germline, CDR1 is SGHDT and CDR2 YYEEEE. The CDR3 consists of 15 residues. Written as DNA, the CDR3 is TGTGCCAGCAGCCCGGCGATTGGAGCTAACTATGGCTACACCTTC. Its translation is CASSPAIGANYGYTF.

This clonotype was observed at least ten times. The rearrangement uses TRBV6-1 and TRBJ2-7; D remains ambiguous. V was shortened by 4 bases and J by 0 bases, with 7 bases between the two germline ends. This CDR3 region has 13 residues. CDR1 and CDR2 (germline): MNHNS, SASEGT. The DNA for the CDR3 is TGTGCCAGCAGTGTAGGCGGCTCCTACGAGCAGTACTTC. It is translated as CASSVGGSYEQYF.

A few counts support this clonotype. V gene TRBV11-3 combines with J gene TRBJ1-4; TRBD1 agrees at 12 bases. In germline, CDR1 is SGHNT, CDR2 YENEEA. The CDR3 has 16 amino acids. With V trimmed by 5 bases and J by 5 bases, 6 bases remained unmatched. CDR3 sequence: CASSHRDRGRNEKLFF. In DNA form, the CDR3 reads TGTGCCAGCAGCCACCGGGACAGGGGGCGGAATGAAAAACTGTTTTTT.

This sequence joins TRBV19 and TRBJ1-5; maybe TRBD1 (5 bases). The germline V and J ends were trimmed by 7 bases and 0 bases, with 13 bases remaining between them. CDR3 length: 15 amino acids. Germline-derived CDR1 and CDR2 are LNHDA and SQIVND (reference sequence). The CDR3 DNA reads TGTGCCAGTAACACGGGGGATTATAGCAATCAGCCCCAGCATTTT. Translating gives CASNTGDYSNQPQHF.

This clonotype has ten or more counts. The rearrangement links TRBV6-6 to TRBJ1-1; no clear D gene. The CDR3 runs to 11 residues. V lost 6 bases to trimming and J lost 2 bases, with 4 bases between them. Germline values: CDR1 MNHNY, CDR2 SVGAGI (reference sequence). CDR3 protein: CASRGNTEAFF. The CDR3 bases are TGTGCCAGCAGGGGAAACACTGAAGCTTTCTTT.

There are a few counts of this clonotype. The chain employs TRBV18 and TRBJ2-7; 7 bases align to TRBD1. This CDR3 is built from 15 residues. The ends lost 2 bases at V and 5 bases at J; junction bases unmatched: 9. Germline V gene sequence: CDR1 KGHSH, CDR2 LQKENI. The CDR3 is CASSPGRDSSHEQYF. CDR3 nucleotide sequence: TGTGCCAGCTCACCAGGCCGGGACAGCTCTCACGAGCAGTACTTC.

In its sample, this clonotype was seen a few times. The CDR3 protein is CASSQGDRTAKKGYTF. The CDR3 DNA reads as TGTGCCAGCAGTCAAGGGGATCGGACAGCTAAAAAAGGCTACACCTTC. The chain carries TRBV12-3 or TRBV12-4 and TRBJ1-2; D perhaps matches TRBD1 (6 bases). The CDR3 sequence is 16 residues long. Trimming cost V 5 bases and J 8 bases, with 24 bases left between them.

This clonotype was detected once. The chain has TRBV15 and TRBJ1-4; no clear D. Germline V gives CDR1 LNHNV, CDR2 YYDKDF (reference sequence). Trimming shortened V by 6 bases and J by 8 bases, and 16 bases separated the two germline ends. The CDR3 has 14 amino acids. Written as DNA, the CDR3 is TGTGCCACCAGGGATGCAGGCCTGGGCGAAAAACTGTTTTTT. This codes for CATRDAGLGEKLFF.

The chain has TRBV20-1 and TRBJ2-7; a possible D gene is TRBD2 (5 bases). Germline CDR1 and CDR2: DFQATT and SNEGSKA (reference sequence). The V and J ends lost 1 base and 3 bases respectively, with 13 bases between them. There are 14 residues in the CDR3. CDR3 sequence (DNA): TGCAGTGCTAGAGTCTCCGGGATGAACTACGAGCAGTACTTC. Encoded protein: CSARVSGMNYEQYF.

This clonotype was observed a handful of times. V and J are TRBV10-3 and TRBJ2-1; perhaps TRBD1 as D (6 bases). Germline V lookup: CDR1 ENHRY, CDR2 SYGVKD. V lost 3 bases to trimming and J lost 4 bases, with 19 bases between them. The length of the CDR3 is 17 residues. CDR3 region: CAISDGIRDKNYNEQFF. The CDR3 DNA is TGTGCCATCAGTGATGGGATAAGGGACAAGAATTACAATGAGCAGTTCTTC.